Given below is one T cell receptor beta chain in context. Its target is unknown. The source of the sample is a study of cytomegalovirus exposure and HLA in healthy donors. Method: immunoSEQ multiplex PCR; TCRdb's copy keeps in-frame clones and lacks some. The data show about 150,000 clones, about 94% seen once. Study-wide findings and caveats: 150 to 200 TCR beta chains were listed as cytomegalovirus-associated. It was reported that the classifier diagnosed cytomegalovirus status with high specificity and sensitivity in both the original and validation cohorts.

V lost 3 bases, J lost 3 bases, and 3 bases lay in between. The CDR3 totals 12 residues. Germline CDR1 SGHTA, CDR2 FQGNSA. The rearrangement links TRBV7-2 to TRBJ1-5, with D hard to call. This TCR derives from a man between 18 and 29 years old in good health and CMV-seropositive. The sample comprised PBMCs. The CDR3 DNA is TGTGCCAGCAGCTTTTACAATCAGCCCCAGCATTTT. Translated: CASSFYNQPQHF.